The 30 T cell receptor beta chains below were found in one sample sequenced in a study of T cell responses to AZD1222 COVID-19 vaccine. This table comes from immunoSEQ multiplex PCR, and its TCRdb copy is limited to in-frame clones, with some not included. Of about 150,000 clones listed, roughly 88% are singletons. Sequenced here: peripheral blood, sampled on day 0 of AZD1222 vaccination. These receptors originate from an adult in good health.

The rearrangement links TRBV7-9 to TRBJ1-1; D not certain. Germline V gene data show CDR1 as SEHNR and CDR2 as FQNEAQ (reference sequence). Trimming left V 5 bases short and J 6 bases short, with 25 bases between. The CDR3 is 17 amino acids. CDR3 DNA: TGTGCCAGCAGCCCTTATTCGAGGACGAGGGTATTTCCTGAAGCTTTCTTT. The encoded protein is CASSPYSRTRVFPEAFF.

V usage is TRBV5-1 and J usage is TRBJ2-7, with D possibly TRBD2 on 6 matching bases. In germline, CDR1 is SGHRS, CDR2 YFSETQ. This CDR3 spans 16 amino acids. The V gene lost 4 bases and the J gene lost 2 bases, with 19 bases spanning the gap. The CDR3 protein is CASSDPGLSKPYEQYF. DNA of the CDR3: TGCGCCAGCAGCGACCCCGGACTATCTAAGCCCTACGAGCAGTACTTC.

The CDR3 sequence is CASSRTLGSHYEQYF. The CDR3 coding sequence is TGTGCCAGTAGTCGCACTCTCGGGTCGCACTACGAGCAGTACTTC. This chain connects TRBV19 to TRBJ2-7; D gene ambiguous. Trimming removed 5 bases from V and 3 bases from J, with 17 bases in between. The CDR3 totals 15 residues. Germline CDR1 and CDR2: LNHDA and SQIVND (reference sequence).

The V and J genes are TRBV3-1 (or the pseudogene TRBV3-2) and TRBJ1-4; 12 nucleotides agree with TRBD1. The CDR3 is made up of 16 amino acids. The junction had 3 bases not matched to a gene; V was cut back by 4 bases and J by 3 bases. CDR1 LGHDT and CDR2 YNNKEL come from the germline V gene (reference sequence). The DNA of the CDR3 is TGTGCCAGCAGCCGGGACAGGGGGCGGCCTAATGAAAAACTGTTTTTT. This encodes CASSRDRGRPNEKLFF.

The CDR3: CASSSSRQLAGGHYEQYF. In DNA, the CDR3 is TGTGCCAGCAGCTCTAGCCGACAACTAGCGGGGGGGCACTACGAGCAGTACTTC. The chain combines TRBV11-2 with TRBJ2-7, with 13 bases identical to TRBD2. The V gene's germline CDR1 is SGHAT and CDR2 FQNNGV. The CDR3 covers 18 residues. V trimming: 4 bases; J trimming: 3 bases; junction bases outside the gene matches: 12. Complete variable domain (other parts from reference TRBV11-2 and TRBJ2-7): EAGVAQSPRYKIIEKRQSVAFWCNPISGHATLYWYQQILGQGPKLLIQFQNNGVVDDSQLPKDRFSAERLKGVDSTLKIQPAKLEDSAVYLCASSSSRQLAGGHYEQYFGPGTRLTVT.

The V and J genes are TRBV14 and TRBJ2-1; D may be TRBD2 (6 bases). Germline CDR1 reads SGHDN; CDR2 reads FVKESK. The CDR3 runs 14 residues. V gave up 4 bases and J gave up 15 bases, with 22 bases separating them. The CDR3 nucleotides are TGTGCCAGCAGCCCAACAGCGACCCACGGGAGTCGGTTCTTC. Translating it yields CASSPTATHGSRFF.

This clone has more than one count but fewer than ten. The rearrangement joins TRBV7-3 to TRBJ2-3, with TRBD2 identical over 11 bases. J was trimmed by 4 bases and V by 5 bases; bases with no gene match: 5. The CDR3 is made up of 15 amino acids. CDR1 SGHTA and CDR2 FQGTGA come from the germline V gene. Here the CDR3 reads CASSATSGKSDTQYF. The CDR3 DNA sequence: TGTGCCAGCAGCGCGACTAGCGGGAAGTCAGATACGCAGTATTTT.

The chain has TRBV11-2 and TRBJ2-7; a weak D match, TRBD1 (6 bases). V lost 1 base and J 5 bases, leaving 9 bases between the germline ends. Germline V gene data show CDR1 as SGHAT and CDR2 as FQNNGV. The CDR3 is made up of 13 amino acids. As DNA, the CDR3 is TGTGCCAGCAGCTTAGGAGGGGGAAACGAGCAGTACTTC. Its protein product is CASSLGGGNEQYF.

The chain is built from TRBV19 and TRBJ2-2, with D possibly matching TRBD1 (5 bases). Per germline, CDR1 LNHDA and CDR2 SQIVND (reference sequence). V was trimmed by 6 bases and J by 4 bases, leaving 15 bases between them. CDR3 length: 15 amino acids. This CDR3 reads CASSKGIRATGELFF. Written as DNA, the CDR3 is TGTGCCAGTAGCAAAGGGATCAGGGCCACCGGGGAGCTGTTTTTT. The full variable domain, completed using reference TRBV19 and TRBJ2-2, is DGGITQSPKYLFRKEGQNVTLSCEQNLNHDAMYWYRQDPGQGLRLIYYSQIVNDFQKGDIAEGYSVSREKKESFPLTVTSAQKNPTAFYLCASSKGIRATGELFFGEGSRLTVL.

The V and J genes are TRBV15 and TRBJ1-3; maybe TRBD1 (6 bases). Trimming removed 5 bases at V and 5 bases at J, with 13 bases between. Germline V gene sequence: CDR1 LNHNV, CDR2 YYDKDF (reference sequence). This CDR3 has 14 residues. In DNA form, the CDR3 reads TGTGCCACCAGCGGGAGGGACAAAAGAAACACCATATATTTT. Its translation is CATSGRDKRNTIYF.

This sequence joins TRBV12-3 or TRBV12-4 and TRBJ1-1; D ambiguous. Trimming shortened V by 5 bases and J by 10 bases, and 17 bases separated the two germline ends. This CDR3 has 13 residues. CDR3 bases: TGTGCCAGCAGTGCTATAACCTCCGGTAGAGCTTTCTTT. Translated: CASSAITSGRAFF.

This clone showed up just once. The chain links TRBV2 to TRBJ2-2; D gene uncertain. The CDR3 is 15 residues long. Germline V gene lookup returns CDR1 SNHLY and CDR2 FYNNEI. V was cut by 10 bases and J by 2 bases, with 17 bases left in between. The CDR3, as DNA: TGTGCCAACCGACGGACGGGTTCAAACACCGGGGAGCTGTTTTTT. Translating gives CANRRTGSNTGELFF. The full variable domain, its missing parts supplied by reference TRBV2 and TRBJ2-2, is EPEVTQTPSHQVTQMGQEVILRCVPISNHLYFYWYRQILGQKVEFLVSFYNNEISEKSEIFDDQFSVERPDGSNFTLKIRSTKLEDSAMYFCANRRTGSNTGELFFGEGSRLTVL.

This chain connects TRBV18 to TRBJ1-3; 7 nucleotides match TRBD1. The CDR3 sequence is 16 residues long. V lost 5 bases and J lost 0; bases outside the gene matches: 7. Germline-derived CDR1 and CDR2 are KGHSH and LQKENI. The CDR3 DNA reads as TGTGCCAGCTCATACGGGACAGCCTTCTCTGGAAACACCATATATTTT. Translating gives CASSYGTAFSGNTIYF.

The V call is TRBV25-1, the J call TRBJ2-5, with 7 bases that match TRBD2. CDR3 size: 15 residues. The trim removed 5 bases at V and 2 bases at J, leaving 8 bases unmatched. CDR1 and CDR2 from the germline V gene are MGHDK and SYGVNS. In DNA, the CDR3 is TGTGCCAGCAGTCGAAGCTTGGGGGGGCAAGAGACCCAGTACTTC. As protein: CASSRSLGGQETQYF. Using reference TRBV25-1 and TRBJ2-5 for the parts outside the CDR3, the full variable domain is EADIYQTPRYLVIGTGKKITLECSQTMGHDKMYWYQQDPGMELHLIHYSYGVNSTEKGDLSSESTVSRIRTEHFPLTLESARPSHTSQYLCASSRSLGGQETQYFGPGTRLLVL.

This clone was observed a single time. This chain joins TRBV28 and TRBJ2-7, with D unclear. This CDR3 has 14 residues. Trimming pared 2 bases from V and 3 bases from J, leaving 11 bases between. Germline values: CDR1 MDHEN, CDR2 SYDVKM. CDR3 protein: CASSLGLAYYEQYF. CDR3 coding DNA: TGTGCCAGCAGTTTAGGGCTGGCCTACTACGAGCAGTACTTC. Full variable domain (outside the CDR3, taken from reference TRBV28 and TRBJ2-7): DVKVTQSSRYLVKRTGEKVFLECVQDMDHENMFWYRQDPGLGLRLIYFSYDVKMKEKGDIPEGYSVSREKKERFSLILESASTNQTSMYLCASSLGLAYYEQYFGPGTRLTVT.

The chain has TRBV7-2 and TRBJ2-3; no reliable D call. Germline V CDR1 and CDR2: SGHTA, FQGNSA. Trimming took off 5 bases at V and 4 bases at J, with 10 bases between the two ends. CDR3 length: 13 residues. CDR3 coding DNA: TGTGCCAGCAGCCTCACAAGCCCAGATACGCAGTATTTT. This codes for CASSLTSPDTQYF.

The chain couples TRBV28 to TRBJ2-1; either TRBD1 or TRBD2 may fit D (5 bases each). This CDR3 contains 12 residues. Germline CDR1 is MDHEN and CDR2 is SYDVKM. Trimming removed 8 bases at V and 4 bases at J, with 9 bases between. The CDR3 here is CASGGEYNEQFF. CDR3 DNA: TGTGCCAGCGGGGGAGAGTACAATGAGCAGTTCTTC.

The rearrangement joins TRBV5-1 to TRBJ2-1; TRBD2 agrees at 8 bases. After removal of 3 bases from V and 0 bases from J, the junction contained 5 bases not matched to a gene. CDR3 size: 16 residues. Germline V gene sequence: CDR1 SGHRS, CDR2 YFSETQ. CDR3 in DNA: TGCGCCAGCAGCTCTACGGGGACTAGCTCCTACAATGAGCAGTTCTTC. Protein: CASSSTGTSSYNEQFF.

J is TRBJ2-7 and V is TRBV27, with D tentatively TRBD2 (5 bases). The ends were cut back, 2 bases at V and 4 bases at J, with 9 bases in the middle. The germline V gene encodes CDR1 MNHEY and CDR2 SMNVEV (reference sequence). The CDR3 has 13 residues. CDR3 residues: CASSLDGGYEQYF. CDR3 DNA: TGTGCCAGCAGTTTAGACGGAGGATACGAGCAGTACTTC.

This chain joins TRBV19 and TRBJ1-1; tentative D call: TRBD1 (5 bases). The CDR3 extends over 12 amino acids. Trimming took off 3 bases at V and 9 bases at J, with 11 bases between the two ends. Germline loops: CDR1 LNHDA, CDR2 SQIVND (reference sequence). CDR3 nucleotides: TGTGCCAGTAGTATTCGGGCAGGGAAAGCTTTCTTT. This encodes CASSIRAGKAFF.

The chain has TRBV14 and TRBJ1-2, with a weak D call TRBD1 (5 bases). Germline loops: CDR1 SGHDN, CDR2 FVKESK. V was pared by 4 bases and J by 0 bases, with 12 bases between. The length of the CDR3 is 15 residues. CDR3 bases: TGTGCCAGCAGCCGGAGGGGAAAGACTAACTATGGCTACACCTTC. Its translation: CASSRRGKTNYGYTF.

The genes are TRBV28 and TRBJ1-5; 10 bases align to TRBD1. The CDR3 is 15 amino acids. Germline loops: CDR1 MDHEN, CDR2 SYDVKM. Trimming took 6 bases from V and 7 from J; bases not matched to a gene: 9. The DNA of the CDR3 is TGTGCCAGCAGGCGGGACAGGGGCGCGTACCAGCCCCAGCATTTT. Translated, it gives CASRRDRGAYQPQHF. Drawing the rest from reference TRBV28 and TRBJ1-5, the complete variable domain is DVKVTQSSRYLVKRTGEKVFLECVQDMDHENMFWYRQDPGLGLRLIYFSYDVKMKEKGDIPEGYSVSREKKERFSLILESASTNQTSMYLCASRRDRGAYQPQHFGDGTRLSIL.

V is TRBV9 and J is TRBJ2-5; D uncertain. CDR3 length: 15 amino acids. CDR1 and CDR2 from the germline V gene are SGDLS and YYNGEE. V was cut by 4 bases and J by 3 bases, with 16 bases left in between. Written as DNA, the CDR3 is TGTGCCAGCAGCTTAGAGCTGGCTGGGAAAGAGACCCAGTACTTC. Translated: CASSLELAGKETQYF.

V and J are TRBV30 and TRBJ1-2; possible D gene TRBD1, 6 bases. The length of the CDR3 is 14 residues. Germline lookup yields CDR1 GTSNPN and CDR2 SVGIG (reference sequence). V lost 4 bases to trimming and J lost 3 bases, with 15 bases between them. The CDR3 coding sequence is TGTGCCTGGAATACAGGGCCCCCGCACTATGGCTACACCTTC. Protein sequence: CAWNTGPPHYGYTF.

The V and J genes are TRBV30 and TRBJ2-4, with TRBD2 matching over 13 bases. The germline gives CDR1 GTSNPN, CDR2 SVGIG (reference sequence). This CDR3 is built from 17 residues. V gave up 2 bases and J gave up 1 base; unmatched junction bases: 5. CDR3 in amino acids: CAWSPGLAGPAKNIQYF. Written as DNA, the CDR3 is TGTGCCTGGAGTCCGGGACTAGCGGGACCCGCCAAAAACATTCAGTACTTC.

CDR3 nucleotides: TGTGCCAGCAGATTGGACCGGAACACTGAAGCTTTCTTT. Amino acid sequence: CASRLDRNTEAFF. V and J are TRBV7-3 and TRBJ1-1; D unresolved. The CDR3 has 13 amino acids. Trimming cost V 6 bases and J 1 base, with 9 bases left between them. Germline-derived CDR1 and CDR2 are SGHTA and FQGTGA.

The V gene is TRBV6-5, the J gene TRBJ2-5; no firm D call. CDR1 is MNHEY, CDR2 SVGAGI, per germline. The CDR3 has 14 amino acids. V lost 10 bases and J lost 0, with 15 bases in between. The CDR3 region is CATNRPKYQETQYF. CDR3 nucleotide sequence: TGTGCCACGAACCGACCTAAGTACCAAGAGACCCAGTACTTC.

The genes are TRBV19 and TRBJ1-1; D is unclear. V was pared by 0 bases and J by 4 bases, with 6 bases between. Germline V gene sequence: CDR1 LNHDA, CDR2 SQIVND (reference sequence). This CDR3 has 13 amino acids. CDR3 region: CASSIDTGTEAFF. The DNA of the CDR3 is TGTGCCAGTAGTATAGATACGGGCACTGAAGCTTTCTTT.

This chain connects TRBV7-3 to TRBJ1-1; 7 bases are a match to TRBD1. There are 18 residues in the CDR3. Germline V lookup: CDR1 SGHTA, CDR2 FQGTGA. The V segment lost 0 bases and the J segment 1 base; nucleotides outside the gene matches: 11. The CDR3, as DNA: TGTGCCAGCAGCTTAACGCCAAACCCTGGACAGGAGAACACTGAAGCTTTCTTT. Its protein is CASSLTPNPGQENTEAFF.

The chain links TRBV11-3 to TRBJ2-1, with 8 bases fitting TRBD2. Trimming took 5 bases from V and 5 from J; bases not matched to a gene: 23. The CDR3 is 20 amino acids. CDR1 SGHNT and CDR2 YENEEA come from the germline V gene. CDR3 residues: CASSPFVASGSFQVDNEQFF. DNA of the CDR3: TGTGCCAGCAGCCCGTTTGTAGCGAGCGGGAGTTTTCAGGTCGACAATGAGCAGTTCTTC.